This section outlines one T cell receptor beta chain sequence together with its context. Its antigen is not known. This sample stems from a study of CD8+ T cells in alopecia areata. In the study overall: Patients received oral tofacitinib, 5 to 10 mg twice daily, for moderate-to-severe alopecia areata. Tofacitinib lasted 6 to 18 months, then 6 months off drug.

RNA was extracted and reverse transcribed into cDNA as the sequencing template. The data were produced by immunoSEQ multiplex PCR, yet TCRdb's version contains in-frame clones alone and is incomplete. Of 90,000 to 100,000 clones in the sample, 60% to 75% were seen once. General study results and limits: It was lesional scalp, especially alopecia totalis/universalis, that showed higher clonality than normal scalp. Many of the expanded lesional clones endured in scalp and blood while on tofacitinib.

Germline V gene sequence: CDR1 SEHNR, CDR2 FQNEAQ (reference sequence). Trimming left V 0 bases short and J 2 bases short, with 0 bases between. This CDR3 region has 12 residues. Treatment denoted: oral pan-JAK inhibitor, 5-10 mg twice daily. This TCR came from a human donor with alopecia areata. The specimen was CD8+ T cells sorted from blood, collected at week 4, from a patient treated with tofacitinib. The chain recombines TRBV7-9 with TRBJ2-3, with unresolved D. DNA for the CDR3: TGTGCCAGCAGCTTAGCCACAGATACGCAGTATTTT. Its translation: CASSLATDTQYF.